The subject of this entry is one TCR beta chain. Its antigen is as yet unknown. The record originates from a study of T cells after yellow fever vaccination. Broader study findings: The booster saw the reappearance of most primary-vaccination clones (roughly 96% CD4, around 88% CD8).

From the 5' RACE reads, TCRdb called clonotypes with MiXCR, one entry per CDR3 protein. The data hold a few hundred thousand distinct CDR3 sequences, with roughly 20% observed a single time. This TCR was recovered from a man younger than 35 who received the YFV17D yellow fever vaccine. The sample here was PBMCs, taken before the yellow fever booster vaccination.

The chain's CDR3 is CASSPSPDRWIGGYTF. Here the CDR3 DNA reads TGTGCCAGCAGCCCCTCTCCCGACAGGTGGATCGGAGGCTACACCTTC. V and J are TRBV5-4 and TRBJ1-2; tentative D call: TRBD1 (6 bases). V was cut by 4 bases and J by 8 bases, with 24 bases left in between. In germline, CDR1 is SGHNT, CDR2 YYREEE (reference sequence). The CDR3 runs 16 residues. The complete variable domain, with remaining parts taken from reference TRBV5-4 and TRBJ1-2, reads ETGVTQSPTHLIKTRGQQVTLRCSSQSGHNTVSWYQQALGQGPQFIFQYYREEENGRGNFPPRFSGLQFPNYSSELNVNALELDDSALYLCASSPSPDRWIGGYTFGSGTRLTVV.